This T cell receptor beta chain was recorded in a study of neoadjuvant nivolumab and ipilimumab in lung cancer. Study-level findings and limits: Compared with tumor-adjacent uninvolved lung, resected tumors showed greater richness and clonality. Only two of four nivolumab-treated tumors gained richness and clonality by surgery. Resected-tumor TCR richness correlated positively with pretherapy blood richness.

The germline gives CDR1 SGHVS, CDR2 FQNEAQ. V lost 3 bases and J lost 9, with 10 bases in between. The CDR3 spans 12 residues. A note on this clone: Its matching antigen is unknown.

The protocol was immunoSEQ multiplex PCR, while the TCRdb copy is restricted to in-frame clones and leaves out a portion. Counted here are over 45,000 clones, around 89% occurring once; the ten biggest clones make up around 3.7%. Sequencing was performed on blood, taken before neoadjuvant nivolumab, alone or with ipilimumab. The V and J genes are TRBV7-8 and TRBJ2-3; no definite D call. This clonotype originated in an adult with non-small cell lung cancer. Some clones in this sample may be carry-over from other donors' samples. CDR3 sequence reads: CASSFSDETQYF. DNA for the CDR3: TGTGCCAGCAGCTTTTCGGATGAAACGCAGTATTTT.